A selection of T cell receptor beta chains follows, all from one sample in a study of shared clonotypes between healthy human individuals. Sequencing used immunoSEQ multiplex PCR; TCRdb keeps in-frame clones, though not all of them. This sample carries about 710,000 clones, just under 75% of them seen once, and the ten largest clones take about 1.8%. The sequenced material came from memory CD4+ T cells sorted from blood. The origin of the receptors is a woman aged 30 to 39 in good health. Each CDR3 is given with its conserved first and last residue. The order of the fields is V gene, CDR3 protein.

v_call: TRBV6-6
cdr3_aa: CASSYDRLNTEAFF

v_call: TRBV6-5
cdr3_aa: CASSYAAYRVGTEAFF

v_call: TRBV28
cdr3_aa: CASSAKSTEAFF

v_call: TRBV30
cdr3_aa: CAYGRSSGANVLTF

v_call: TRBV5-1
cdr3_aa: CASSLVGTGELFF

v_call: TRBV19
cdr3_aa: CASSTSGKTGGRNQPQHF

v_call: TRBV6-5
cdr3_aa: CASRYDRDSYNEQFF

v_call: TRBV4-2
cdr3_aa: CASSLGLAGRDEQFF

v_call: TRBV5-6
cdr3_aa: CASSLLLDEQFF

v_call: TRBV5-5
cdr3_aa: CASSLGQGGNYGYTF

v_call: TRBV11-2
cdr3_aa: CASSSGLAGNTIYF

v_call: TRBV18
cdr3_aa: CASSPARQGYEQYF

v_call: TRBV27
cdr3_aa: CASKPDRSDTQYF

v_call: TRBV28
cdr3_aa: CASSAPGTGTYEQYF

v_call: TRBV27
cdr3_aa: CASSARGGPSNQPQHF

v_call: TRBV19
cdr3_aa: CASSTIPGQGGKATNEKLFF

v_call: TRBV5-1
cdr3_aa: CASSRETGVTGELFF

v_call: TRBV14
cdr3_aa: CASSRWSSEAFF

v_call: TRBV5-1
cdr3_aa: CASSLLVSNTEAFF

v_call: TRBV7-2
cdr3_aa: CASSSGLSSYNEQFF

v_call: TRBV28
cdr3_aa: CASSLYSGYTF

v_call: TRBV19
cdr3_aa: CASSTQILRSGANVLTF

v_call: TRBV5-4
cdr3_aa: CASRFWGLNTEAFF

v_call: TRBV19
cdr3_aa: CASSTTGTVAYGYTF

v_call: TRBV6-5
cdr3_aa: CASRGPLNYNEQFF

v_call: TRBV9
cdr3_aa: CASSVNRGSGYTF

v_call: TRBV7-9
cdr3_aa: CASSLTLGQPQHF

v_call: TRBV11-2
cdr3_aa: CASSLRGAETITDTQYF

v_call: TRBV19
cdr3_aa: CASSGGQGGNQPQHF

v_call: TRBV10-3
cdr3_aa: CAISESGGRRTEAFF

v_call: TRBV27
cdr3_aa: CATPGLAGVLEQFF

v_call: TRBV6-5
cdr3_aa: CASRDTTDTQYF

v_call: TRBV5-1
cdr3_aa: CASSLASGGYNEQFF

v_call: TRBV13
cdr3_aa: CASSRSGGGSGYTF

v_call: TRBV5-1
cdr3_aa: CASSLGIVAGRVETQYF

v_call: TRBV19
cdr3_aa: CATNDRGGEKLFF

v_call: TRBV7-8
cdr3_aa: CASRLSSMTETQYF

v_call: TRBV27
cdr3_aa: CASRPDRDPYNEQFF

v_call: TRBV5-1
cdr3_aa: CASTPTSPSGANVLTF

v_call: TRBV30
cdr3_aa: CAWRAAGGSTGELFF

v_call: TRBV6-4
cdr3_aa: CASSVGGMSTDTQYF

v_call: TRBV7-6
cdr3_aa: CASSSPGGRANEQFF

v_call: TRBV28
cdr3_aa: CASSLWGRYQPQHF

v_call: TRBV7-3
cdr3_aa: CASSLSIEFGNEQFF

v_call: TRBV25-1
cdr3_aa: CASSELGRGSAAQYF